This TCR beta chain was sequenced during a study of T cell repertoires in cytomegalovirus infection. Study information: Through public TCR beta signatures, both CMV infection and matching HLA type were indicated. Findings and caveats of the study: People with CMV and the relevant HLA were identified by cumulative public TCR beta family frequency. Ex vivo responses were dominated by HLA-C-restricted CMV-specific TCR beta clonotypes.

For this clonotype: The target antigen is unknown.

Trimming left V 0 bases short and J 3 bases short, with 8 bases between. The CDR3 loop spans 14 amino acids. The V gene's germline CDR1 is SGHTA and CDR2 FQGTGA. Using its own MiXCR run on the reads, TCRdb lists one record per CDR3 protein. This sample has a few hundred thousand distinct CDR3 sequences, with 9% to 9.5% found just once. The sequence derives from a human donor in good health (CMV status not recorded). Some clones in this sample may be carry-over from other donors' samples. J is TRBJ2-5 and V is TRBV7-3; D ambiguous. Sequenced: PBMCs. The chain's CDR3 is CASSLTGRKETQYF. CDR3 DNA: TGTGCCAGCAGCTTAACGGGCAGGAAAGAGACCCAGTACTTC.